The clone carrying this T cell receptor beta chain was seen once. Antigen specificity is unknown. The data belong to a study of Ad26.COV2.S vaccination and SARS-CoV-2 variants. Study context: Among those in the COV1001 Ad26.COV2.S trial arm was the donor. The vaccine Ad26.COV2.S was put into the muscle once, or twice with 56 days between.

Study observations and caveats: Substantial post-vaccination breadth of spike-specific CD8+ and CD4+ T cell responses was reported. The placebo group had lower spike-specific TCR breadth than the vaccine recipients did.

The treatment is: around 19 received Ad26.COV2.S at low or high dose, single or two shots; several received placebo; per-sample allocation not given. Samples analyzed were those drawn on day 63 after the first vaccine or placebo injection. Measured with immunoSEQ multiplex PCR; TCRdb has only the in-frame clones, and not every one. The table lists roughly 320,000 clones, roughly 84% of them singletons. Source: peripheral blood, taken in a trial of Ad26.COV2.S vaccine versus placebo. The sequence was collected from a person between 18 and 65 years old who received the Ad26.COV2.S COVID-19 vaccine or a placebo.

CDR3 nucleotides: TGTGCCAGCAGCCCCCGGGGGCAGTTGAACACTGAAGCTTTCTTT. Translation: CASSPRGQLNTEAFF. This sequence joins TRBV9 and TRBJ1-1; D possibly corresponds to TRBD1 (6 bases). This CDR3 spans 15 amino acids. Trimming pared 4 bases from V and 0 bases from J, leaving 13 bases between. CDR1 SGDLS and CDR2 YYNGEE come from the germline V gene.